This note documents a single T cell receptor (beta chain) sequence. Trimming cost V 5 bases and J 4 bases, with 8 bases left between them. The CDR3 is made up of 12 amino acids. Germline CDR1 ENHRY, CDR2 SYGVKD. This sample was taken from a study of shared clonotypes between healthy human individuals. The assay was immunoSEQ multiplex PCR, and TCRdb's table has in-frame clones only and misses some. The repertoire holds around 2,000,000 clones, with roughly 95% as singletons. This receptor was taken from a man between 18 and 35 years old in good health. The chain links TRBV10-3 to TRBJ1-2, with D perhaps TRBD1 (6 bases). Specimen: naive CD4+ T cells sorted from blood. Subset reported: CD45RA+ positively selected. The CDR3, as DNA: TGTGCCATCAGTTCAGGGGCCTATGGCTACACCTTC. It codes for CAISSGAYGYTF.